These 22 T cell receptor beta chains share one sample of origin, sequenced in a study of cytomegalovirus exposure and HLA in healthy donors listed by TCRdb under 2017. Libraries were made using the immunoSEQ multiplex PCR assay. The multiplex PCR relied on a mix of 60 forward primers for TCR Vbeta segments and 13 reverse primers for TCR Jbeta segments. TCRdb took this table from immuneACCESS and kept in-frame rearrangements with V and J called. Such tables lack part of the clones; where checked against another copy, unresolved V genes explain under half of the gap, and the rest is unexplained. In this sample the table shows approximately 200,000 clones, over 60% of which occur a single time. The ten biggest clones cover roughly 16% of the sample. The sequencing sample was made of PBMCs. These TCRs come from a man aged 40-49 years in good health and CMV-seronegative.

The chain uses TRBV2 and TRBJ2-2; 7 bases map to TRBD2. The CDR3 has 14 residues. CDR1 is SNHLY, CDR2 FYNNEI, per germline. With 3 bases clipped from V and 8 bases from J, the junction kept 6 bases outside the gene matches. The CDR3 bases are TGTGCCAGCAGTGAGGGACTAAGCCGGGGGGAGCTGTTTTTT. It yields the protein CASSEGLSRGELFF.

The chain combines TRBV10-2 with TRBJ1-3; 7 bases align to TRBD1. This CDR3 comprises 15 residues. Per the germline V gene, CDR1 is WSHSY and CDR2 is SAAADI. The trim removed 7 bases at V and 4 bases at J, leaving 10 bases unmatched. The CDR3 protein is CASTPADRQGNTIYF. The CDR3 bases are TGCGCCAGCACTCCCGCGGACAGGCAAGGAAACACCATATATTTT.

The chain has TRBV27 and TRBJ2-1, with TRBD2 matching 10 bases. The germline V gene has CDR1 MNHEY and CDR2 SMNVEV (reference sequence). The V and J ends lost 1 base and 8 bases, in that order; junction bases with no gene match: 5. The CDR3 extends over 15 amino acids. The CDR3 DNA follows: TGTGCCAGCAGTTTATTGGCTAGCGGGAGTGATGAGCAGTTCTTC. Its translation: CASSLLASGSDEQFF.

The chain combines TRBV9 with TRBJ2-7, with D maybe TRBD1 (6 bases). The V and J ends lost 0 bases and 2 bases respectively, with 9 bases between them. This CDR3 has 14 amino acids. Germline V gene sequence: CDR1 SGDLS, CDR2 YYNGEE. CDR3 loop: CASSVGQVPYEQYF. CDR3 DNA sequence: TGTGCCAGCAGCGTAGGACAGGTCCCCTACGAGCAGTACTTC.

The chain carries TRBV30 and TRBJ1-1; D perhaps matches TRBD1 (6 bases). This CDR3 region has 13 residues. Germline lookup yields CDR1 GTSNPN and CDR2 SVGIG (reference sequence). Trimming pared 3 bases from V and 5 bases from J, leaving 13 bases between. In DNA, the CDR3 is TGTGCCTGGAGCGGACAGATAGGAACTGAAGCTTTCTTT. This encodes CAWSGQIGTEAFF.

Here the CDR3 reads CASSPGQGVGEQYF. The CDR3 coding sequence is TGTGCCAGCAGCCCGGGACAGGGAGTTGGCGAGCAGTACTTC. J is TRBJ2-5 and V is TRBV5-5; 9 positions agree with TRBD1. The assigned J gene may be wrong: the sequence end matches TRBJ2-7 better. Germline V gene data show CDR1 as SGHKS and CDR2 as YYEKEE (reference sequence). CDR3 length equals 14 residues.

The J gene is TRBJ2-3, the V gene TRBV9, with TRBD2 matching over 10 bases. The CDR3 totals 14 residues. CDR1 SGDLS and CDR2 YYNGEE come from the germline V gene. The J segment lost 15 bases and the V segment lost 7 bases, leaving 17 bases of the junction unmatched. CDR3 sequence reads: CASDSGRAFEASYF. The CDR3 region has the DNA TGTGCCAGCGACAGCGGGAGGGCGTTCGAGGCCTCTTATTTT.

The chain carries TRBV11-2 and TRBJ1-1; D might be TRBD1 (6 bases). Trimming removed 5 bases from V and 1 base from J, with 11 bases in between. The CDR3 is 14 amino acids. The V gene's germline CDR1 is SGHAT and CDR2 FQNNGV. CDR3: CASSPLTGNTEAFF. In nucleotides, the CDR3 is TGTGCCAGCAGCCCCCTGACAGGGAACACTGAAGCTTTCTTT.

The chain links TRBV5-4 to TRBJ2-7; D is perhaps TRBD1 (5 bases). Germline V gives CDR1 SGHNT, CDR2 YYREEE (reference sequence). The germline V and J ends were trimmed by 1 base and 3 bases, with 8 bases remaining between them. The CDR3 length is 13 residues. CDR3 region: CASSLQGNYEQYF. The CDR3 coding sequence is TGTGCCAGCAGCTTGCAGGGTAACTACGAGCAGTACTTC.

The chain joins TRBV28 to TRBJ2-3, with a tentative D call TRBD1 (6 bases). Germline V gives CDR1 MDHEN, CDR2 SYDVKM. This CDR3 contains 15 residues. V was cut by 2 bases and J by 8 bases, with 17 bases left in between. CDR3 sequence: CASSLPPSRGGTQYF. The DNA of the CDR3 is TGTGCCAGCAGTTTACCACCGAGCCGAGGGGGTACGCAGTATTTT.

CDR3 sequence reads: CAWSVQGGSSYNEQFF. CDR3 coding DNA: TGTGCCTGGAGTGTACAGGGAGGGAGCTCCTACAATGAGCAGTTCTTC. This chain uses TRBV30 with TRBJ2-1, with D possibly being TRBD2 (7 bases). V lost 0 bases to trimming and J lost 0 bases, with 12 bases between them. The CDR3 consists of 16 residues. CDR1 is GTSNPN, CDR2 SVGIG, per germline (reference sequence).

The chain uses TRBV5-1 and TRBJ1-1, with 7 bases matching TRBD1. CDR1 and CDR2 from the germline V gene are SGHRS and YFSETQ. The CDR3 covers 11 residues. With V trimmed by 4 bases and J by 6 bases, 0 bases remained unmatched. This CDR3 reads CASSRGPEAFF. CDR3 bases: TGCGCCAGCAGCAGGGGGCCTGAAGCTTTCTTT. Full variable domain (missing parts from reference TRBV5-1 and TRBJ1-1): KAGVTQTPRYLIKTRGQQVTLSCSPISGHRSVSWYQQTPGQGLQFLFEYFSETQRNKGNFPGRFSGRQFSNSRSEMNVSTLELGDSALYLCASSRGPEAFFGQGTRLTVV.

In this sample, this clone turned up a few times. The J gene is TRBJ2-5, the V gene TRBV4-1; 8 bases align to TRBD2. The CDR3 totals 15 residues. CDR1 and CDR2 from the germline V gene are MGHRA and YSYEKL. With V trimmed by 4 bases and J by 2 bases, 6 bases remained unmatched. The CDR3 spells CASSLGRGAQETQYF. As DNA, the CDR3 is TGCGCCAGCAGCCTCGGGAGGGGAGCTCAAGAGACCCAGTACTTC.

This clone has just a few counts. The chain is built from TRBV7-8 and TRBJ1-2; weak D call: TRBD1 (6 bases). The germline V gene encodes CDR1 SGHVS and CDR2 FQNEAQ. The CDR3 loop spans 15 amino acids. Between the trimmed V and J ends, which lost 5 bases and 8 bases, there was a span of 21 bases. The CDR3 nucleotides are TGTGCCAGCAGCCGCCAAAGTTCAGGGGCTGTCGGCTACACCTTC. This translates into CASSRQSSGAVGYTF.

V usage is TRBV7-9 and J usage is TRBJ2-1; 8 nucleotides align to TRBD1. Germline assignment: CDR1 SEHNR and CDR2 FQNEAQ (reference sequence). Trimming removed 4 bases from V and 3 bases from J; junction bases left unmatched: 17. The CDR3 sequence is 19 residues long. The CDR3 DNA is TGTGCCAGCAGCTCCGTCCCGGGACAGGTCGAGGGGGTCTACAATGAGCAGTTCTTC. It translates to CASSSVPGQVEGVYNEQFF.

This rearrangement joins TRBV1 to TRBJ2-7; the table gives TRBD2 as D, unverified against the DNA. TRBV1 is a known pseudogene. CDR3 length equals 16 residues. The DNA for the CDR3 is TGCACCAGCAGCCAAGATTTCGGGGGTAAGGGCTACGAGCAGTACTTC. Its translation: CTSSQDFGGKGYEQYF.

The J gene is TRBJ1-3, the V gene TRBV5-4; D is uncertain. V gave up 4 bases and J gave up 1 base, with 12 bases separating them. The CDR3 has 15 residues. Germline V lookup: CDR1 SGHNT, CDR2 YYREEE (reference sequence). CDR3 sequence: CASSPGRYSGNTIYF. CDR3 sequence (DNA): TGTGCCAGCAGCCCTGGTCGGTATTCTGGAAACACCATATATTTT. The full variable domain, its missing parts supplied by reference TRBV5-4 and TRBJ1-3, is ETGVTQSPTHLIKTRGQQVTLRCSSQSGHNTVSWYQQALGQGPQFIFQYYREEENGRGNFPPRFSGLQFPNYSSELNVNALELDDSALYLCASSPGRYSGNTIYFGEGSWLTVV.

This chain uses TRBV7-2 with TRBJ1-2; 8 bases fit TRBD1. The length of the CDR3 is 14 residues. With V trimmed by 5 bases and J by 8 bases, 10 bases remained unmatched. Germline loops: CDR1 SGHTA, CDR2 FQGNSA. CDR3 amino acids: CASSPPGTGRGYTF. CDR3 DNA sequence: TGTGCCAGCAGCCCCCCAGGGACAGGAAGGGGCTACACCTTC.

The chain joins TRBV6-1 to TRBJ1-5; D is perhaps TRBD1 (6 bases). Germline V gene sequence: CDR1 MNHNS, CDR2 SASEGT. This CDR3 is built from 17 residues. Trimming removed 2 bases at V and 2 bases at J, with 16 bases between. CDR3 nucleotide sequence: TGTGCCAGCAGTGAACTTTTTTACAGGGCTGGCAATCAGCCCCAGCATTTT. This translates into CASSELFYRAGNQPQHF.

This clone was observed a handful of times. The gene calls are TRBV10-3 and TRBJ2-7; TRBD1 is a possible D gene (5 bases). Germline assignment: CDR1 ENHRY and CDR2 SYGVKD. The V end was cut by 11 bases, the J end by 2 bases, with 16 bases between. This CDR3 comprises 13 residues. CDR3 DNA sequence: TGTGCCTCCCCCCGGCACAGGACCTACGAGCAGTACTTC. It codes for CASPRHRTYEQYF.

The chain combines TRBV4-1 with TRBJ2-7, with TRBD2 matching over 8 bases. The CDR3 is 16 residues long. The V and J ends lost 4 bases and 3 bases, in that order; junction bases with no gene match: 11. In germline, CDR1 is MGHRA, CDR2 YSYEKL. CDR3 in amino acids: CASSPHRGGGSYEQYF. DNA for the CDR3: TGCGCCAGCAGCCCCCACCGGGGGGGCGGGAGCTACGAGCAGTACTTC.

This rearrangement joins TRBV14 to TRBJ1-5; tentatively, D is TRBD1 (5 bases). The CDR3 consists of 13 residues. V was shortened by 1 base and J by 7 bases, with 8 bases between the two germline ends. Germline V lookup: CDR1 SGHDN, CDR2 FVKESK. CDR3 in amino acids: CASSQVGGQPQHF. The CDR3 DNA reads as TGTGCCAGCAGCCAAGTCGGGGGGCAGCCCCAGCATTTT.